This T cell receptor beta chain was retrieved from a study of identical twins. This clonotype was observed many times. What it binds is unknown. Study-level points and caveats: Cord blood beta clonotypes present at high abundance carried fewer insertions; no such pattern appeared in memory repertoires.

This CDR3 region has 13 residues. The V end lost 11 bases, the J end lost 5 bases, and 16 bases lay between the germline ends. With template switching, a universal primer site was added, and the cDNA carried unique molecular identifiers. TCRdb re-called the 5' RACE reads with MiXCR, one entry per CDR3 protein. The top ten hold roughly 2% of the sample, which has roughly 710,000 distinct CDR3 sequences, 6% to 6.5% seen once. Sequencing was carried out using naive T cells sorted from blood. The clonotype originates from a man between 18 and 29 years old in good health. The V call is TRBV12-3 or TRBV12-4, the J call TRBJ2-1; D may match TRBD1 or TRBD2 (5 bases each). The CDR3: CADDSGPNNEQFF. DNA for the CDR3: TGTGCCGACGACAGCGGACCTAACAATGAGCAGTTCTTC.